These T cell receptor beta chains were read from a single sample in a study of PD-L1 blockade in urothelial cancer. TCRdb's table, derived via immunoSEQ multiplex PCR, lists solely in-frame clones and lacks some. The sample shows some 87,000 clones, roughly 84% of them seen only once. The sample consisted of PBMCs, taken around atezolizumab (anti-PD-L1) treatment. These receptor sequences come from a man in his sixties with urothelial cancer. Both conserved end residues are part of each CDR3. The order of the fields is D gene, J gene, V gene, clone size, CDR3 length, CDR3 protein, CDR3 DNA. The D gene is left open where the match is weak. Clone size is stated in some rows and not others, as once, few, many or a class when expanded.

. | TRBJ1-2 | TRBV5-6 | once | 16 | CASTPGWGRWDYGYTF | TGTGCCAGCACCCCGGGATGGGGGCGCTGGGACTATGGCTACACCTTC
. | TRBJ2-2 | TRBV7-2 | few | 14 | CASSSGLFTGELFF | TGTGCCAGCAGCTCGGGACTCTTCACCGGGGAGCTGTTTTTT
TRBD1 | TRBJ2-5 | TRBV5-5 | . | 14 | CASSAGTGQETQYF | TGTGCCAGCAGCGCCGGGACAGGGCAAGAGACCCAGTACTTC
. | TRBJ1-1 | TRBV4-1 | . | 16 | CASSRIRDTGNTEAFF | TGCGCCAGCAGTCGAATTAGGGACACAGGGAACACTGAAGCTTTCTTT
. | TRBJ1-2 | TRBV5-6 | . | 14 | CASSLARQGYGYTF | TGTGCCAGCAGCTTGGCCCGGCAGGGATATGGCTACACCTTC
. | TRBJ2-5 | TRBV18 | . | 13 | CASSPASEETQYF | TGTGCCAGCTCACCTGCTAGCGAAGAGACCCAGTACTTC
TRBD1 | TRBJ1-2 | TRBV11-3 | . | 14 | CASSAGTGLYGYTF | TGTGCCAGCAGCGCAGGGACAGGGTTATATGGCTACACCTTC
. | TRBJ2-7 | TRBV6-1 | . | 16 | CASSDNSRGKGYEQYF | TGTGCCAGCAGTGATAACTCCCGGGGTAAAGGGTACGAGCAGTACTTC
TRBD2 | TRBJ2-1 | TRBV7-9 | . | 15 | CASSKSPGLAGEQFF | TGTGCCAGCAGCAAGTCACCGGGACTAGCGGGTGAGCAGTTCTTC
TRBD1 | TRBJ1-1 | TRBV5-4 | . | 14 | CASSLRGRRSEAFF | TGTGCCAGCAGCTTGAGGGGGCGGCGGTCTGAAGCTTTCTTT
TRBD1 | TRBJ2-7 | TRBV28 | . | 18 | CASSSIIRDRQRTYEQYF | TGTGCCAGCAGTTCTATCATTAGGGACAGACAGCGTACCTACGAGCAGTACTTC
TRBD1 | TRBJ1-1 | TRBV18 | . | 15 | CASSPRDRAGTEAFF | TGTGCCAGTTCACCAAGGGACAGGGCGGGTACTGAAGCTTTCTTT
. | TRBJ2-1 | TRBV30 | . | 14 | CAWSRSGPYNEQFF | TGTGCCTGGAGTCGAAGCGGGCCATACAATGAGCAGTTCTTC
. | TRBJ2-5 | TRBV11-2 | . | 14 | CASSRRDFQETQYF | TGTGCCAGCAGCCGACGGGACTTTCAAGAGACCCAGTACTTC
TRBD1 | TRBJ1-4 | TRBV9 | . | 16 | CASSFSTGQGDEKLFF | TGTGCCAGCAGCTTCTCAACGGGACAGGGGGATGAAAAACTGTTTTTT
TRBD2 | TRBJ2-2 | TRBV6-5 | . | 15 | CASRILAGGTGELFF | TGTGCCAGCCGCATCCTAGCGGGAGGTACCGGGGAGCTGTTTTTT
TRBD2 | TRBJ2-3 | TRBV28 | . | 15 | CASSFLREGTDTQYF | TGTGCCAGCAGTTTCTTGCGGGAGGGGACAGATACGCAGTATTTT
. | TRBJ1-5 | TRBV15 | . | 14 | CATSPGGRYQPQHF | TGTGCCACCAGCCCCGGGGGTCGATATCAGCCCCAGCATTTT
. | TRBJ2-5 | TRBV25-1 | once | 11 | CASTVGETQYF | TGTGCCAGCACCGTCGGGGAGACCCAGTACTTC
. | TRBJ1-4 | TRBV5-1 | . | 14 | CASSPDSHNEKLFF | TGCGCCAGCAGCCCGGACAGCCATAATGAAAAACTGTTTTTT
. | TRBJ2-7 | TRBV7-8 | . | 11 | CASSLSYEQYF | TGTGCCAGCAGCCTTTCCTACGAGCAGTACTTC
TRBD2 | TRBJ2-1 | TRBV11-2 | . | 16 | CASSLLGLAGYNEQFF | TGTGCCAGCAGCTTATTGGGGCTAGCGGGGTACAATGAGCAGTTCTTC
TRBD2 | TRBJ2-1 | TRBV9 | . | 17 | CASSVGEGGLNYNEQFF | TGTGCCAGCAGCGTAGGGGAGGGTGGTTTAAACTACAATGAGCAGTTCTTC
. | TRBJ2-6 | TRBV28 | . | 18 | CASSLPGGVPSGANVLTF | TGTGCCAGCAGTCTTCCAGGAGGGGTTCCCTCTGGGGCCAACGTCCTGACTTTC
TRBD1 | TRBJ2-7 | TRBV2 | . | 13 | CASTRDSFREQYF | TGTGCCAGCACCCGGGACAGCTTCCGCGAGCAGTACTTC
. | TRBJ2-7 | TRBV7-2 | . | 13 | CASSLTGTYEQYF | TGTGCCAGCAGTTTGACTGGGACTTACGAGCAGTACTTC